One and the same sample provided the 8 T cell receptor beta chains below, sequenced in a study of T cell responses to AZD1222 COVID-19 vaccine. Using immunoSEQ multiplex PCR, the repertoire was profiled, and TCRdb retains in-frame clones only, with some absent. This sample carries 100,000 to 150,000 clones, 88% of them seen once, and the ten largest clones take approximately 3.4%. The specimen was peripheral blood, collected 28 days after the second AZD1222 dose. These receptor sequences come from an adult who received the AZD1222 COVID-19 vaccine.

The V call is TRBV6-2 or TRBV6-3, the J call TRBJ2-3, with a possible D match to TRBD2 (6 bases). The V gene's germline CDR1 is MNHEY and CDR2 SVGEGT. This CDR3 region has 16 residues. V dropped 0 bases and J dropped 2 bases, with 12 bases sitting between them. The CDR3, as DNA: TGTGCCAGCAGTTACTCTTTAGGGACTTCCACAGATACGCAGTATTTT. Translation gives CASSYSLGTSTDTQYF.

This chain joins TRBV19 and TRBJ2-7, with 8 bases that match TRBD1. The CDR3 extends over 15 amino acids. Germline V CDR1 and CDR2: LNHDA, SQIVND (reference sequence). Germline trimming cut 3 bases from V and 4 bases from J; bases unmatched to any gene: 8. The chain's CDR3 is CASSIGRQGPYEQYF. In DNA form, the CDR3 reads TGTGCCAGTAGTATCGGCAGACAGGGGCCTTACGAGCAGTACTTC. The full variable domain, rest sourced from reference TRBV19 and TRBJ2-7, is DGGITQSPKYLFRKEGQNVTLSCEQNLNHDAMYWYRQDPGQGLRLIYYSQIVNDFQKGDIAEGYSVSREKKESFPLTVTSAQKNPTAFYLCASSIGRQGPYEQYFGPGTRLTVT.

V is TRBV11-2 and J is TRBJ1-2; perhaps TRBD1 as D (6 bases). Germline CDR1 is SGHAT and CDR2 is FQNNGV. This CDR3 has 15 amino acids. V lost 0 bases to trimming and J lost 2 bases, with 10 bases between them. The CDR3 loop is CASSLEPGANYGYTF. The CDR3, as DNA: TGTGCCAGCAGCTTAGAACCAGGGGCGAACTATGGCTACACCTTC. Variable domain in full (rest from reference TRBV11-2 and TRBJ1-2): EAGVAQSPRYKIIEKRQSVAFWCNPISGHATLYWYQQILGQGPKLLIQFQNNGVVDDSQLPKDRFSAERLKGVDSTLKIQPAKLEDSAVYLCASSLEPGANYGYTFGSGTRLTVV.

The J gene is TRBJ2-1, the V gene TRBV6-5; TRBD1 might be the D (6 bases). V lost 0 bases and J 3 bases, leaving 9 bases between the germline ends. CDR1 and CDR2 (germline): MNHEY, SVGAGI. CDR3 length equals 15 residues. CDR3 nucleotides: TGTGCCAGCAGTTACTCGAGGACAGACTACAATGAGCAGTTCTTC. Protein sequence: CASSYSRTDYNEQFF.

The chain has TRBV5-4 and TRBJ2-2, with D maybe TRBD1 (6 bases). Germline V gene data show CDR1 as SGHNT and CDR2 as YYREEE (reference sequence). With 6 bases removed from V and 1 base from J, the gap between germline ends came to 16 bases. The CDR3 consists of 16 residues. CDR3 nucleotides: TGTGCCAGCACCAAGAAACAGGGACAGAACACCGGGGAGCTGTTTTTT. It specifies CASTKKQGQNTGELFF.

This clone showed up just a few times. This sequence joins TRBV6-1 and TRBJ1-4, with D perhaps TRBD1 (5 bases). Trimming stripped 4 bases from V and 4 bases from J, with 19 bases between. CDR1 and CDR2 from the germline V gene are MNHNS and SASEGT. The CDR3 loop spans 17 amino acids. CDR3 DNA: TGTGCCAGCAGTGGGGGACTGATCCGAGGCGTTAATGAAAAACTGTTTTTT. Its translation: CASSGGLIRGVNEKLFF.

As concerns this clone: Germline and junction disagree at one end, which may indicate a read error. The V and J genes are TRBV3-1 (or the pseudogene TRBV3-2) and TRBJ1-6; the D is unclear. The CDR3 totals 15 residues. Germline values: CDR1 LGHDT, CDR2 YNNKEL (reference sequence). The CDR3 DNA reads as TGTGCCAGCAGCCAGACCTCGGGTAATAACTCACCCCTCCACTTT. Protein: CASSQTSGNNSPLHF.

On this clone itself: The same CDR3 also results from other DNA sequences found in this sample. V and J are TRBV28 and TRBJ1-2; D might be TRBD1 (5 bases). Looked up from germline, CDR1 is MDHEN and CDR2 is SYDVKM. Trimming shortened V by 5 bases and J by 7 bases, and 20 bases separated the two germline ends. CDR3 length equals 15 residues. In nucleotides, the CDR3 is TGTGCCAGCAGTCTTTCCGTTGGGGCAGTTGGTGGCTACACCTTC. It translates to CASSLSVGAVGGYTF.